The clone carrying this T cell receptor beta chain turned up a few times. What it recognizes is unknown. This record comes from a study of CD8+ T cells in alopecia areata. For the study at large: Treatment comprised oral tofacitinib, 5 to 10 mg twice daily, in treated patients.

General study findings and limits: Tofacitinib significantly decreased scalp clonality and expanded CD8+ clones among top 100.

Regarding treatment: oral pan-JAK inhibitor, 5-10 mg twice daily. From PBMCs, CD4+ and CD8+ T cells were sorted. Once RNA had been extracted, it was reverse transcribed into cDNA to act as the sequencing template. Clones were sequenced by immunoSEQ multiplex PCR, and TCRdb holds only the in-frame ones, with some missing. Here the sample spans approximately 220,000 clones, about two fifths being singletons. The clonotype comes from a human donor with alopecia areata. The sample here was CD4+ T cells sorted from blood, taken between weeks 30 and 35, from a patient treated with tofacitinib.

Here the CDR3 reads CASSQSGWTEAFF. CDR3 nucleotides: TGTGCCAGCAGCCAATCAGGGTGGACTGAAGCTTTCTTT. J is TRBJ1-1 and V is TRBV16, with no clear D. The CDR3 sequence is 13 residues long. Deletions cut 0 bases from V and 5 bases from J, with 7 bases between. The V gene's germline CDR1 is KGHSY and CDR2 FQNENV.